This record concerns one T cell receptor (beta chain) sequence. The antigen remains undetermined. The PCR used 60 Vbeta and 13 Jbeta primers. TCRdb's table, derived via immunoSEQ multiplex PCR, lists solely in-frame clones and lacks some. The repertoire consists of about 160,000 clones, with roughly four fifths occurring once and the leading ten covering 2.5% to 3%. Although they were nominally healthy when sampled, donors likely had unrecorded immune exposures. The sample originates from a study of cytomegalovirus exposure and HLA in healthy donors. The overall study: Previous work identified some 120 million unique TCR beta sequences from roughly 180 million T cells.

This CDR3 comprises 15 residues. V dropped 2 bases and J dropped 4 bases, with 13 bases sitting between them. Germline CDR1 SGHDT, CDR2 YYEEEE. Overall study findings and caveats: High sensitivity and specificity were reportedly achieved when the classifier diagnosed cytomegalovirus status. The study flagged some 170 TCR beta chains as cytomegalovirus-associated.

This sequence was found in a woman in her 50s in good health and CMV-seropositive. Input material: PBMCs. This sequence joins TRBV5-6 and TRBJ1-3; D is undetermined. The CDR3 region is CASSLGALVGNTIYF. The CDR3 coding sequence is TGTGCCAGCAGCTTAGGAGCCCTGGTAGGAAACACCATATATTTT.